The rows below give T cell receptor beta chains drawn from one sample of a study of beta chain features in type 1 diabetes. The data were produced by immunoSEQ multiplex PCR, yet TCRdb's version contains in-frame clones alone and is incomplete. The data contain around 340,000 clones, around a fifth of them singletons. Specimen: naive CD4+ T cells from blood. Every receptor here comes from a woman younger than 30 in good health. Both conserved end residues are part of each CDR3. Fields, in order: J gene, clone size, V gene, D gene, CDR3 length, CDR3 DNA, CDR3 protein. A D gene is named only where the DNA matches it firmly. Expanded clones are given a class, and other clones once, few, many or no size at all.

J: TRBJ2-1
size: few
V: TRBV25-1
D: NA
length: 15
DNA: TGTGCCAGCAGTGATAGGCCTAGCTCCTACAATGAGCAGTTCTTC
CDR3: CASSDRPSSYNEQFF

J: TRBJ1-2
size: few
V: TRBV4-1
D: NA
length: 16
DNA: TGCGCCAGCAGCAAAGAAAGGCAGAGTGGGTCGGGAGGCTACACCTTC
CDR3: CASSKERQSGSGGYTF

J: TRBJ2-1
size: few
V: TRBV5-6
D: NA
length: 12
DNA: TGTGCCAGCAGCCGCTCGGGAGACGAGCAGTTCTTC
CDR3: CASSRSGDEQFF

J: TRBJ2-7
size: few
V: TRBV11-2
D: NA
length: 16
DNA: TGTGCCAGCAGCTCCCTCACTAGTTTAGGGCCCCACGAGCAGTACTTC
CDR3: CASSSLTSLGPHEQYF

J: TRBJ1-2
size: few
V: TRBV14
D: TRBD1
length: 16
DNA: TGTGCCAGCAGCGGACAGGTGCATCCAGCTAACTATGGCTACACCTTC
CDR3: CASSGQVHPANYGYTF

J: TRBJ2-1
size: few
V: TRBV11-2
D: TRBD2
length: 12
DNA: TGTGCCGTTAGCGGGAGAGACAATGAGCAGTTCTTC
CDR3: CAVSGRDNEQFF

J: TRBJ2-3
size: NA
V: TRBV15
D: NA
length: 11
DNA: TGTGCCACAACAGACACAGATACGCAGTATTTT
CDR3: CATTDTDTQYF

J: TRBJ1-5
size: NA
V: TRBV7-9
D: NA
length: 17
DNA: TGTGCCAGCAGCTCCTCCACGAACTACAGGGTTCATCAGCCCCAGCATTTT
CDR3: CASSSSTNYRVHQPQHF

J: TRBJ2-3
size: few
V: TRBV11-3
D: TRBD2
length: 16
DNA: TGTGCCAGCAGCCCGGTAGCGGGGGCGATCACAGATACGCAGTATTTT
CDR3: CASSPVAGAITDTQYF

J: TRBJ1-2
size: NA
V: TRBV30
D: TRBD1
length: 14
DNA: TGTGCCTGGAGTCCGGACAGGAGGGGATATGGCTACACCTTC
CDR3: CAWSPDRRGYGYTF

J: TRBJ1-2
size: few
V: TRBV5-1
D: NA
length: 13
DNA: TGCGCCAGCAGCTTGGATCGGAGTTATGGCTACACCTTC
CDR3: CASSLDRSYGYTF

J: TRBJ2-5
size: few
V: TRBV9
D: NA
length: 13
DNA: TGTGCCAGCAACGGTCTTTACCAAGAGACCCAGTACTTC
CDR3: CASNGLYQETQYF

J: TRBJ1-2
size: few
V: TRBV5-6
D: TRBD1
length: 14
DNA: TGTGCCAGCAGCCCGACAGGGTCTCACTATGGCTACACCTTC
CDR3: CASSPTGSHYGYTF

J: TRBJ2-2
size: NA
V: TRBV2
D: NA
length: 14
DNA: TGTGCCAGCCCGGAGAAACCGAACACCGGGGAGCTGTTTTTT
CDR3: CASPEKPNTGELFF

J: TRBJ2-6
size: NA
V: TRBV30
D: NA
length: 14
DNA: TGTGCCTGGAGCCCAGGAGGAGGGGCCAACGTCCTGACTTTC
CDR3: CAWSPGGGANVLTF

J: TRBJ2-7
size: NA
V: TRBV9
D: NA
length: 14
DNA: TGTGCCAGCAGCCCGACCCCACAGGACCACGAGCAGTACTTC
CDR3: CASSPTPQDHEQYF